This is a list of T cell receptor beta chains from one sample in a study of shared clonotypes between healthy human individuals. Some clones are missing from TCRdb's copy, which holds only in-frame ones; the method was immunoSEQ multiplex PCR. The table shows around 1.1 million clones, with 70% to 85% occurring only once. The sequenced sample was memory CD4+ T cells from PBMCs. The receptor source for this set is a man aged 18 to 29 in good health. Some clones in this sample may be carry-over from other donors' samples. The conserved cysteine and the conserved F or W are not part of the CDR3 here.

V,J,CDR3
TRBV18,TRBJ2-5,ASSPPRLAGVETQY
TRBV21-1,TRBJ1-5,ASTLIGQGYNQPQH
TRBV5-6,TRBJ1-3,ASSWDRGENTIY
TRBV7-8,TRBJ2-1,ASSSKGQEWDSYNEQF
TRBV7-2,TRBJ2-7,ASSLKATVLAGYEQY
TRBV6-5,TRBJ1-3,ASSYRADRNTIY
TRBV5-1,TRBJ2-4,ASRFGGRAGGY
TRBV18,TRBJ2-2,ASSPGQGLLRLGELF
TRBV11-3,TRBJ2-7,ASSPLLAPYEQY
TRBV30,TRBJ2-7,ACPGTGGVEQY
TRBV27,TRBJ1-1,ASSSPSGAGRRGTEAF
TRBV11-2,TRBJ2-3,ASSLVITSTDTQY
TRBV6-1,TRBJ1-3,ASSELLGQAGNTIY
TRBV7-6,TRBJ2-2,ASSLGLAANTGELF
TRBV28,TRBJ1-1,ASSEAGGWNTEAF
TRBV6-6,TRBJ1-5,ASSPQGAGNQPQH
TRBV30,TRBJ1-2,AWSVGQGVYGYT
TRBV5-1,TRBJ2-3,ASSLSRNTDTQY
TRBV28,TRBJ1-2,ASSRLDRSNYGYT
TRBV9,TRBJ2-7,ASSVSSGTSGVVQY
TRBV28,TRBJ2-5,ASRGAGGLETQY
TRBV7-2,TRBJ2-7,ASSFKDSYEQY
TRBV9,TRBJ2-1,ASSVDLLASINEQF
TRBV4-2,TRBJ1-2,ASTASERREYGYT
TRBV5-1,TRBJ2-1,ASSSTGESLREQF
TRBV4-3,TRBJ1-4,ASSQDMQQTLF
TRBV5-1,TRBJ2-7,ASSLGPSALSYEQY
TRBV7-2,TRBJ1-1,ASSLSRTIAEAF
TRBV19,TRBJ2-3,ASSSRDGFTDTQY
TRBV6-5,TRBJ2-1,ASSYSRTGSNEQF
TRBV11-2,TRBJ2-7,ASSPSGRAFSSQY
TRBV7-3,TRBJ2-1,ASGPGPRGLNEQF
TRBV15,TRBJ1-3,ATSREGDSGNTIY
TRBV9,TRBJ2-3,ASSFSGSAGTDTQY
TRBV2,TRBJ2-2,ASRFSENTGELF
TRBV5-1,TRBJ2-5,ASSLNHLGQEWAQY
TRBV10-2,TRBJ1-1,ASSGGLNTEAF
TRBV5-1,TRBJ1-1,ASSLALLNTEAF
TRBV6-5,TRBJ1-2,ASTGPLGYGYT
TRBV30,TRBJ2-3,AWDPGLAADTQY
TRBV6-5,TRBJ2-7,ASSLIRPSSYEQY
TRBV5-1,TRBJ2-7,ASSLGSGSLLRDEQY
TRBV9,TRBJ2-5,ASATGGLGETQY
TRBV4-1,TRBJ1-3,ASSQVGQGLFGNTIY
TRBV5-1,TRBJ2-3,ASSLLGAGADTQY
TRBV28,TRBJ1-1,ASSFGDRRNTEAF